These 5 T cell receptor beta chains were all obtained from the same sample, sequenced in a study of blood T cell repertoires in COVID-19. Sequencing used immunoSEQ multiplex PCR; TCRdb keeps in-frame clones, though not all of them. The repertoire holds about 270,000 clones, about 89% seen once, with about 9.8% in the top ten. Material: peripheral blood. The receptors derive from a man aged 35-49 years who had recovered from COVID-19.

Concerning this clone itself: Other DNA sequences in the sample encode the same CDR3. This sequence joins TRBV9 and TRBJ2-7; a possible D gene is TRBD2 (6 bases). This CDR3 spans 14 amino acids. The germline CDR1 and CDR2 sequences are SGDLS and YYNGEE. V lost 0 bases and J lost 0, with 7 bases in between. CDR3 in amino acids: CASSVGGVSYEQYF. The CDR3 DNA reads as TGTGCCAGCAGCGTAGGCGGGGTCTCCTACGAGCAGTACTTC.

The rearrangement joins TRBV4-3 to TRBJ2-3; D is possibly TRBD2 (6 bases). Deletions cut 1 base from V and 0 bases from J, with 11 bases between. The CDR3 loop spans 16 amino acids. Germline V CDR1 and CDR2: LGHNA, YSLEER. The CDR3 region is CASSQGLATSTDTQYF. CDR3 nucleotide sequence: TGCGCCAGCAGCCAAGGGCTAGCGACTAGCACAGATACGCAGTATTTT.

The rearrangement uses TRBV6-5 and TRBJ2-7, with D unresolved. The CDR3 sequence is 14 residues long. The V gene lost 6 bases and the J gene lost 1 base, with 13 bases spanning the gap. Germline-derived CDR1 and CDR2 are MNHEY and SVGAGI. This chain's CDR3 is CASRPTELSYEQYF. The CDR3 region has the DNA TGTGCCAGCAGACCTACAGAGCTTTCCTACGAGCAGTACTTC.

V usage is TRBV5-1 and J usage is TRBJ2-3; D unresolved. CDR1 and CDR2 (germline): SGHRS, YFSETQ. The CDR3 length is 14 residues. V was clipped by 0 bases and J by 5 bases, with 10 bases between them. Here the CDR3 reads CASSLANSRDTQYF. CDR3 nucleotide sequence: TGCGCCAGCAGCTTGGCCAATAGTCGAGATACGCAGTATTTT.

This rearrangement joins TRBV5-5 to TRBJ2-7; 10 bases are a match to TRBD1. The CDR3 extends over 14 amino acids. Germline trimming cut 2 bases from V and 4 bases from J; bases unmatched to any gene: 3. The V gene's germline CDR1 is SGHKS and CDR2 YYEKEE (reference sequence). CDR3 bases: TGTGCCAGCAGCTTCCGGGACAGGGGTTACGAGCAGTACTTC. Its protein product is CASSFRDRGYEQYF.